Listed below are T cell receptor beta chains from one sample, sequenced in a study of early stage breast cancer tumors. The table came from immunoSEQ multiplex PCR; TCRdb's copy has only in-frame clones and leaves some out. The profile shows tens of thousands of clones, approximately 69% of them singletons. The specimen was blood. The receptors originated from a person in their sixties with breast cancer. CDR3s include the opening cysteine and the closing phenylalanine or tryptophan. Fields, in order: D gene, V gene, clone size, J gene, CDR3 DNA, CDR3 protein. A D gene is named only where the DNA matches it firmly. The size of a clone is reported for some rows only, either as once, few or many, or as a class for expanded clones.

D: NA
V: TRBV7-9
size: NA
J: TRBJ1-3
DNA: TGTGCCAGCAGCTTAGAACAGGCGAGAAACACCATATATTTT
CDR3: CASSLEQARNTIYF

D: NA
V: TRBV6-1
size: once
J: TRBJ2-1
DNA: TGTGCCAGCAGTCGGACTACGAGCTCCTACAATGAGCAGTTCTTC
CDR3: CASSRTTSSYNEQFF

D: TRBD1
V: TRBV5-4
size: NA
J: TRBJ2-5
DNA: TGTGCCAGCAGCACGGGGACAGAAGCGACCCAGTACTTC
CDR3: CASSTGTEATQYF

D: TRBD1
V: TRBV4-1
size: few
J: TRBJ2-3
DNA: TGCGCCAGCAGCAAACCGGGACAGGGATCAGATACGCAGTATTTT
CDR3: CASSKPGQGSDTQYF

D: TRBD2
V: TRBV5-1
size: NA
J: TRBJ2-1
DNA: TGCGCCAGCAGCTTAAACCCCCGGGGGGGCCTTTCCTACAATGAGCAGTTCTTC
CDR3: CASSLNPRGGLSYNEQFF

D: NA
V: TRBV7-6
size: NA
J: TRBJ1-1
DNA: TGTGCCAGCAGCAAAGACACGAACACTGAAGCTTTCTTT
CDR3: CASSKDTNTEAFF

D: TRBD1
V: TRBV15
size: NA
J: TRBJ1-1
DNA: TGTGCCACCAGCAGAGAAGGGACAGAGAACACTGAAGCTTTCTTT
CDR3: CATSREGTENTEAFF

D: NA
V: TRBV5-6
size: NA
J: TRBJ2-6
DNA: TGTGCCAGCAGCGGGGGGGCCAACGTCCTGACTTTC
CDR3: CASSGGANVLTF

D: TRBD1
V: TRBV4-1
size: NA
J: TRBJ2-7
DNA: TGCGCCAGCAGCCAAATTCCGGGACAGGTGAGCTCCTACGAGCAGTACTTC
CDR3: CASSQIPGQVSSYEQYF

D: TRBD1
V: TRBV18
size: NA
J: TRBJ1-1
DNA: TGTGCCAGCTCACCGGGGGACAGGGGGAACACTGAAGCTTTCTTT
CDR3: CASSPGDRGNTEAFF

D: NA
V: TRBV7-6
size: medium-sized
J: TRBJ1-6
DNA: TGTGCCAGCAGCTTATTCATCCCGGGACAAGGATTTTCACCCCTCCACTTT
CDR3: CASSLFIPGQGFSPLHF

D: NA
V: TRBV14
size: few
J: TRBJ2-5
DNA: TGTGCCAGCAGCCAACCCCCAAATGTGGAGACCCAGTACTTC
CDR3: CASSQPPNVETQYF

D: NA
V: TRBV6-6
size: NA
J: TRBJ2-5
DNA: TGTGCCGCGACGGCTAGCTCATACCAAGAGACCCAGTACTTC
CDR3: CAATASSYQETQYF

D: NA
V: TRBV4-2
size: once
J: TRBJ1-2
DNA: TGTGCCAGCAGCCAAACAACCCGAACGACGGAATTCTATGGCTACACCTTC
CDR3: CASSQTTRTTEFYGYTF

D: NA
V: TRBV6-5
size: few
J: TRBJ1-2
DNA: TGTGCCAGCACCCTAACCCCAGGCAGCTTCTATGGCTACACCTTC
CDR3: CASTLTPGSFYGYTF

D: NA
V: TRBV7-9
size: NA
J: TRBJ1-4
DNA: TGTGCCAGCAGCGGAGGGTCAGATCAAAAACTGTTTTTT
CDR3: CASSGGSDQKLFF

D: TRBD2
V: TRBV5-8
size: NA
J: TRBJ2-2
DNA: TGTGCCAGCACCCCCCGGCTAGCGGGAGTTAACACCGGGGAGCTGTTTTTT
CDR3: CASTPRLAGVNTGELFF

D: TRBD1
V: TRBV6-6
size: NA
J: TRBJ2-3
DNA: TGTGCCAGCAGTTTCGCGGACAGGGCGGCAGATACGCAGTATTTT
CDR3: CASSFADRAADTQYF

D: TRBD2
V: TRBV27
size: NA
J: TRBJ2-2
DNA: TGTGCCGTTCGCCGGGGGGGGGCGAGAACCGGGGAGCTGTTTTTT
CDR3: CAVRRGGARTGELFF